The clone carrying this T cell receptor (beta chain) was detected once. No antigen is known for it. The junction and the germline gene differ at one end; a read error may be behind it. The data are from a study of tumor-infiltrating lymphocytes in primary liver carcinoma. Co-extracting RNA and DNA was done with about 20-34 mg of unsorted bulk tissue as input. None of the patients had received treatment, and all had chronic HBV infection. Study-level points and caveats: When set against blood, tumors had a significantly higher top-250-clone fraction (p = 0.039).

This CDR3 comprises 13 residues. The germline CDR1 and CDR2 sequences are DFQATT and SNEGSKA (reference sequence). A constant-region primer served to make TCR beta cDNA from roughly 500 ng total RNA. Three nested multiplex PCR rounds, a slightly modified ARM-PCR, produced the libraries for TCR beta. The study ran its first two PCR rounds for around 9 cycles each, using TRBV1-TRBV30 forward primers and a C-beta reverse primer. TCRdb analysed the multiplex PCR reads with MiXCR anew, one entry per CDR3 protein. The sample consists of about 190,000 distinct CDR3 sequences, just under 85% of them appearing once.

This receptor was identified in a man in his forties with primary liver carcinoma and hepatitis B virus infection. V is TRBV20-1 and J is TRBJ2-7, with unresolved D. The sequenced sample was tumor tissue from primary liver carcinoma. DNA of the CDR3: TGCAGTGCTAGAGACCCCGTAGGAGACGAGCAGCACTTC. Its translation: CSARDPVGDEQHF.